What follows describes a single TCR beta chain. The data stem from a study of PD-L1 blockade in urothelial cancer. About the study: It was at some point between 2013 and 2014 that patients started atezolizumab at 1,200 mg intravenously every 3 weeks. Samples came from 3 weeks, at the second dose, and 6 weeks into treatment. Chemotherapy regimens numbering 0 to 3 had been given to patients.

Generated by immunoSEQ multiplex PCR, the TCRdb table keeps only in-frame clones and is missing some. The sample yields 20,000 to 25,000 clones, roughly 89% seen once. Time point reported: peripheral blood 6 weeks after treatment start. Peripheral blood mononuclear cells were collected from every patient before and during treatment, yielding between 1 and 8 samples per patient. The CDR3 consists of 16 residues. Germline lookup yields CDR1 LNHDA and CDR2 SQIVND (reference sequence). V lost 5 bases, J lost 0 bases, and 14 bases lay in between. The chain has TRBV19 and TRBJ1-3; D may be TRBD1 (6 bases). The specimen was PBMCs, collected around atezolizumab (anti-PD-L1) treatment. This receptor was identified in a woman aged 60-70 years with urothelial cancer. CDR3: CASSSSGTNSGNTIYF. CDR3 nucleotide sequence: TGTGCCAGTAGTTCGTCCGGGACAAACTCTGGAAACACCATATATTTT.